This T cell receptor (beta chain) was recorded in a study of CD8+CD57+ T cells in acquired aplastic anemia. Study findings and constraints: About 30 was the count of CD8+ CDR3 sequences that patients shared with controls. Statistical testing detected no significant gap in CD8+ Simpson's diversity between patients and controls.

Turning to this clonotype: Its specificity is unknown. The junction departs from germline at one end; a sequencing error may be responsible.

For CDR3 and TCR beta VDJ profiling, genomic DNA was the template used. MiXCR was run by TCRdb on the reads, yielding one entry per CDR3 protein. The sample includes about 160,000 distinct CDR3 sequences, about 45% of them seen just once. Patients selected for sequencing had displayed CD8+CD57+ cell expansion by flow cytometry. Patients were therapy-naive when their blood was sampled. The material sequenced was sorted CD4+, CD8+, or CD8+CD57+ T cells (not recorded which) from PBMCs. The source is a human donor with aplastic anemia.

The CDR3 DNA reads TGTGCCAGCAGTTATGGGGGTAGTGTGACCCATTACTTC. It encodes CASSYGGSVTHYF. This rearrangement joins TRBV6-2 or TRBV6-3 to TRBJ2-5; D tentatively reads TRBD1 or TRBD2 (5 bases each). Germline-derived CDR1 and CDR2 are MNHEY and SVGEGT. This CDR3 is 13 amino acids long.